This TCR beta chain was observed in a study of blood T cell repertoires in COVID-19. Study summary: There were acute and convalescent COVID-19 samples, and they came from the United States, Italy and Spain. The cDNA or gDNA used as material had been derived from T cells, B-cell-depleted T cells, or PBMCs.

The CDR3 totals 13 residues. The germline V gene encodes CDR1 LNHDA and CDR2 SQIVND (reference sequence). The V end lost 7 bases, the J end lost 4 bases, and 13 bases lay between the germline ends. Sequencing was performed with immunoSEQ multiplex PCR; in TCRdb, only in-frame clones are kept and a portion is missing. The sample includes under 250,000 clones, over 70% seen only once; the top ten take around 7.3%. The source of this sequence is a woman in her sixties or seventies with acute or convalescent COVID-19. The sequenced material came from peripheral blood. The rearrangement uses TRBV19 and TRBJ1-2; D might be TRBD1 (5 bases). Here the CDR3 reads CASTEQGSYGYTF. The CDR3, as DNA: TGTGCCAGTACCGAGCAGGGTTCCTATGGCTACACCTTC.